A selection of T cell receptor beta chains follows, all from one sample in a study of siplizumab effects on memory and regulatory T cells. The assay was immunoSEQ multiplex PCR, and TCRdb's table has in-frame clones only and misses some. Of 100,000 or so clones in the sample, roughly 92% were seen once. The sequenced sample was Tregs sorted from blood. The origin of the receptors is a human donor in good health. Each CDR3 is given without its conserved first and last residue. The order of the fields is V gene, J gene, CDR3 protein.

V gene: TRBV6-1
J gene: TRBJ2-1
CDR3 protein: ASSEWGLSVGNEQF

V gene: TRBV15
J gene: TRBJ2-1
CDR3 protein: ATSRPQGLAYNEQF

V gene: TRBV27
J gene: TRBJ1-6
CDR3 protein: ASSFRVAPTGGINSPLH

V gene: TRBV5-4
J gene: TRBJ2-7
CDR3 protein: ASSRTTSGTYEQY

V gene: TRBV5-4
J gene: TRBJ1-1
CDR3 protein: ASSLALTGVMNTEAF

V gene: TRBV5-4
J gene: TRBJ2-2
CDR3 protein: ASSLPGQGITGELF

V gene: TRBV11-2
J gene: TRBJ2-2
CDR3 protein: ASSLRAGSPRTGTGELF

V gene: TRBV30
J gene: TRBJ1-5
CDR3 protein: AWSAYEGPGDSNQPQH

V gene: TRBV10-3
J gene: TRBJ2-3
CDR3 protein: ALRGLSTDTQY

V gene: TRBV30
J gene: TRBJ2-1
CDR3 protein: AWSVPQGSGEQF

V gene: TRBV15
J gene: TRBJ1-2
CDR3 protein: ATSREEGASYT

V gene: TRBV10-3
J gene: TRBJ2-3
CDR3 protein: AIREPGYGADTQY

V gene: TRBV6-4
J gene: TRBJ2-3
CDR3 protein: ASSRGLAGITDTQY

V gene: TRBV5-4
J gene: TRBJ2-1
CDR3 protein: ASSRGFLADNEQF

V gene: TRBV27
J gene: TRBJ1-1
CDR3 protein: ASSKQGVLNTEAF

V gene: TRBV5-1
J gene: TRBJ2-7
CDR3 protein: ASSLGEVWAYEQY

V gene: TRBV28
J gene: TRBJ2-5
CDR3 protein: ASSILRSAAQY

V gene: TRBV18
J gene: TRBJ2-1
CDR3 protein: ASSPTGASEQF

V gene: TRBV6-5
J gene: TRBJ2-1
CDR3 protein: ASSSHLGQIYNEQF

V gene: TRBV19
J gene: TRBJ2-1
CDR3 protein: ASSIPGTVLEQF

V gene: TRBV27
J gene: TRBJ2-6
CDR3 protein: ASRVLGQTLSGANVLT

V gene: TRBV28
J gene: TRBJ2-6
CDR3 protein: ASSFPGQAMTNVLT

V gene: TRBV27
J gene: TRBJ2-3
CDR3 protein: ASSFEGNRTDTQY

V gene: TRBV11-2
J gene: TRBJ2-7
CDR3 protein: ASSLVPLAGVSIYEQY

V gene: TRBV28
J gene: TRBJ2-7
CDR3 protein: ASSFSGRGNYEQY

V gene: TRBV5-1
J gene: TRBJ2-2
CDR3 protein: ASSFATGNTGELF

V gene: TRBV7-8
J gene: TRBJ2-5
CDR3 protein: ASSPPGWTQY

V gene: TRBV20-1
J gene: TRBJ2-7
CDR3 protein: SAKGNYEQY

V gene: TRBV27
J gene: TRBJ1-6
CDR3 protein: ASSLSGTPTSYNSPLH

V gene: TRBV15
J gene: TRBJ1-5
CDR3 protein: ATSKDQKGNQPQH

V gene: TRBV2
J gene: TRBJ2-7
CDR3 protein: ASKGGSYEQY

V gene: TRBV9
J gene: TRBJ2-7
CDR3 protein: ASSVGIRDEQY

V gene: TRBV6-5
J gene: TRBJ2-7
CDR3 protein: ASTRGTGLNGQY

V gene: TRBV27
J gene: TRBJ2-3
CDR3 protein: ASSYVRADTQY

V gene: TRBV4-1
J gene: TRBJ1-1
CDR3 protein: ASSQARLTYVTLNTEAF